Each of the 30 T cell receptor beta chains below was sequenced from the same sample in a study of T cell responses to AZD1222 COVID-19 vaccine. Profiled with immunoSEQ multiplex PCR; TCRdb holds only in-frame clones, not every one. Of some 170,000 clones in the sample, about 90% were seen once. The sample consisted of peripheral blood, taken on day 0 of MenACWY control vaccination. Receptors originate from an adult in good health.

This chain links TRBV7-2 with TRBJ2-2; 11 positions match TRBD1. Germline CDR1 SGHTA, CDR2 FQGNSA. The CDR3 is made up of 14 amino acids. V was clipped by 7 bases and J by 6 bases; unmatched bases: 4. CDR3 region: CASTRTGGPGELFF. The CDR3 DNA sequence: TGTGCCAGCACAAGGACAGGGGGCCCCGGGGAGCTGTTTTTT.

This clone was observed once. The chain links TRBV24-1 to TRBJ2-1; 7 bases fit TRBD1. CDR1 and CDR2 (germline): KGHDR, SFDVKD. There are 17 residues in the CDR3. The junction had 9 bases not matched to a gene; V was cut back by 1 base and J by 4 bases. In nucleotides, the CDR3 is TGTGCCACCAGTGATTTAGGGGGCAAGGGCGAATACAATGAGCAGTTCTTC. Residues: CATSDLGGKGEYNEQFF.

V and J are TRBV6-5 and TRBJ1-1; D gene ambiguous. V shed 7 bases and J shed 11 bases, with 20 bases lying between them. This CDR3 comprises 13 residues. Germline CDR1 and CDR2: MNHEY and SVGAGI. CDR3 loop: CASILVGKRRAFF. The CDR3, as DNA: TGTGCCAGCATCCTGGTGGGTAAGCGACGGGCTTTCTTT.

This clone was counted only a few times. J is TRBJ2-2 and V is TRBV5-4; D gene uncertain. Germline CDR1 SGHNT, CDR2 YYREEE (reference sequence). The V gene lost 0 bases and the J gene lost 7 bases, with 16 bases spanning the gap. CDR3 size: 16 residues. The CDR3: CASSLARFSSNGELFF. Written as DNA, the CDR3 is TGTGCCAGCAGCTTGGCTAGGTTTAGTTCAAACGGGGAGCTGTTTTTT. Drawing the rest from reference TRBV5-4 and TRBJ2-2, the complete variable domain is ETGVTQSPTHLIKTRGQQVTLRCSSQSGHNTVSWYQQALGQGPQFIFQYYREEENGRGNFPPRFSGLQFPNYSSELNVNALELDDSALYLCASSLARFSSNGELFFGEGSRLTVL.

This clone was counted only a few times. The rearrangement joins TRBV7-8 to TRBJ1-5; D is possibly TRBD1 (5 bases). CDR3 length: 18 amino acids. From germline, CDR1 is SGHVS and CDR2 FQNEAQ. Trimming removed 5 bases at V and 0 bases at J, with 20 bases between. The CDR3 protein is CASSPDVLDILSNQPQHF. The CDR3 nucleotides read TGTGCCAGCAGCCCCGATGTTCTGGACATCCTTAGCAATCAGCCCCAGCATTTT.

The rearrangement uses TRBV7-2 and TRBJ1-3; 12 bases map to TRBD1. Trimming at V came to 3 bases and at J to 3 bases, leaving 6 bases not matched to a gene. This CDR3 contains 17 residues. Germline CDR1 reads SGHTA; CDR2 reads FQGNSA. The CDR3, as DNA: TGTGCCAGCAGCTTTCCGGGACAGGGGGCTTTTGGAAACACCATATATTTT. It specifies CASSFPGQGAFGNTIYF. The entire variable domain, with the rest obtained from reference TRBV7-2 and TRBJ1-3, is as follows: GAGVSQSPSNKVTEKGKDVELRCDPISGHTALYWYRQSLGQGLEFLIYFQGNSAPDKSGLPSDRFSAERTGGSVSTLTIQRTQQEDSAVYLCASSFPGQGAFGNTIYFGEGSWLTVV.

This clone was picked up one time. This sequence joins TRBV19 and TRBJ1-2; TRBD1 matches at 7 bases. This CDR3 region has 14 residues. Germline V gives CDR1 LNHDA, CDR2 SQIVND (reference sequence). J was trimmed by 3 bases and V by 6 bases; bases with no gene match: 7. As DNA, the CDR3 is TGTGCCAGTAGACCGGGACAGACCCACTATGGCTACACCTTC. Translation gives CASRPGQTHYGYTF.

The chain has TRBV7-3 and TRBJ1-1, with 8 bases fitting TRBD1. CDR1 and CDR2 (germline): SGHTA, FQGTGA. Trimming at V came to 7 bases and at J to 6 bases, leaving 7 bases not matched to a gene. This CDR3 is 13 amino acids long. DNA of the CDR3: TGTGCCAGCAAGCGGACAGGGAGGTCTGAAGCTTTCTTT. As protein: CASKRTGRSEAFF. The full variable domain, its missing parts supplied by reference TRBV7-3 and TRBJ1-1, is GAGVSQTPSNKVTEKGKYVELRCDPISGHTALYWYRQSLGQGPEFLIYFQGTGAADDSGLPNDRFFAVRPEGSVSTLKIQRTERGDSAVYLCASKRTGRSEAFFGQGTRLTVV.

This chain connects TRBV3-1 (or the pseudogene TRBV3-2) to TRBJ2-3, with 14 positions matching TRBD2. The V segment lost 4 bases and the J segment 6 bases; nucleotides outside the gene matches: 6. Germline CDR1 is LGHDT and CDR2 is YNNKEL (reference sequence). This CDR3 contains 16 residues. The CDR3 protein is CASSLGTSGSYDTQYF. CDR3 sequence (DNA): TGTGCCAGCAGCCTTGGGACTAGCGGGAGTTACGATACGCAGTATTTT.

The J gene is TRBJ2-7, the V gene TRBV6-5; D is undetermined. The CDR3 runs 13 residues. Trimming took 4 bases from V and 7 from J, leaving 14 bases between them. Germline assignment: CDR1 MNHEY and CDR2 SVGAGI. The CDR3 DNA sequence: TGTGCCAGCAGTTCAAGCCAGGCCCTGGAGCAGTACTTC. Residues: CASSSSQALEQYF.

The chain employs TRBV7-9 and TRBJ1-3; 7 nucleotides line up with TRBD1. Trimming at V came to 3 bases and at J to 4 bases, leaving 6 bases not matched to a gene. CDR3 length equals 15 residues. Germline loops: CDR1 SEHNR, CDR2 FQNEAQ (reference sequence). The CDR3 here is CASSFGTVEGNTIYF. In nucleotides, the CDR3 is TGTGCCAGCAGCTTCGGGACAGTGGAAGGAAACACCATATATTTT.

The chain joins TRBV5-1 to TRBJ1-4; the match to TRBD1 covers 9 bases. This CDR3 region has 14 residues. CDR1 and CDR2 (germline): SGHRS, YFSETQ. V shed 3 bases, J shed 6 bases, and the junction held 3 bases outside the gene matches. CDR3 nucleotide sequence: TGCGCCAGCAGCTCCAGACAGGGGGATGAAAAACTGTTTTTT. Encoded protein: CASSSRQGDEKLFF.

This sequence joins TRBV6-1 and TRBJ1-4; 12 nucleotides align to TRBD1. V lost 0 bases to trimming and J lost 3 bases; unmatched junction nucleotides: 8. The CDR3 contains 19 residues. Germline assignment: CDR1 MNHNS and CDR2 SASEGT. The CDR3 region has the DNA TGTGCCAGCAGTGAAGCGGTCGGGACAGGGGGCTGGTCTAATGAAAAACTGTTTTTT. It specifies CASSEAVGTGGWSNEKLFF.

The V call is TRBV18, the J call TRBJ1-3, with no clear D. The CDR3 extends over 15 amino acids. V lost 3 bases and J lost 4, with 13 bases in between. In germline, CDR1 is KGHSH, CDR2 LQKENI. Written as DNA, the CDR3 is TGTGCCAGCTCACCCTTTGAAGGGTCCGGAAACACCATATATTTT. Translating it yields CASSPFEGSGNTIYF.

The chain employs TRBV27 and TRBJ1-5, with D perhaps TRBD1 (5 bases). V lost 5 bases, J lost 3 bases, and 23 bases lay in between. This CDR3 is built from 18 residues. Germline CDR1 reads MNHEY; CDR2 reads SMNVEV (reference sequence). Written as DNA, the CDR3 is TGTGCCAGCAGTCCCAAGCACGGGACCGACTCCAACAATCAGCCCCAGCATTTT. This codes for CASSPKHGTDSNNQPQHF.

This clone was seen a handful of times. This sequence joins TRBV30 and TRBJ1-1, with D hard to call. This CDR3 region has 13 residues. Trimming cost V 4 bases and J 1 base, with 10 bases left between them. Germline V gene sequence: CDR1 GTSNPN, CDR2 SVGIG (reference sequence). CDR3: CAWIGTANTEAFF. For the CDR3, the DNA is TGTGCCTGGATAGGAACAGCGAACACTGAAGCTTTCTTT.

CDR3: CASSLRLAGVTHEQYF. The CDR3 bases are TGTGCCAGCAGCCTGAGACTAGCGGGAGTCACCCACGAGCAGTACTTC. The rearrangement links TRBV7-2 to TRBJ2-7; 12 bases agree with TRBD2. Per the germline V gene, CDR1 is SGHTA and CDR2 is FQGNSA. Germline trimming cut 5 bases from V and 5 bases from J; bases unmatched to any gene: 10. The CDR3 runs 16 residues.

The V call is TRBV7-2, the J call TRBJ1-3; D may be TRBD1 (6 bases). Trimming took off 4 bases at V and 6 bases at J, with 16 bases between the two ends. The CDR3 is 15 amino acids. CDR1 is SGHTA, CDR2 FQGNSA, per germline. CDR3: CASSSYLGQSNTIYF. As DNA, the CDR3 is TGTGCCAGCAGCTCATACCTCGGACAGTCAAACACCATATATTTT.

The J gene is TRBJ1-1, the V gene TRBV5-1, with D maybe TRBD1 (5 bases). The germline CDR1 and CDR2 sequences are SGHRS and YFSETQ. V gave up 0 bases and J gave up 5 bases, with 20 bases separating them. CDR3 size: 17 residues. The CDR3 DNA follows: TGCGCCAGCAGCTTGGTTCCGACTGTTGATAAGGGGACTGAAGCTTTCTTT. Translation gives CASSLVPTVDKGTEAFF.

This sequence joins TRBV6-5 and TRBJ1-1, with D possibly TRBD1 on 5 matching bases. The CDR3 has 15 residues. Germline CDR1 reads MNHEY; CDR2 reads SVGAGI. Trimming removed 2 bases from V and 2 bases from J, with 12 bases in between. CDR3 nucleotides: TGTGCCAGCAGTTACGACAGCGTGGTTAACACTGAAGCTTTCTTT. Amino acid sequence: CASSYDSVVNTEAFF.

The chain carries TRBV6-5 and TRBJ2-7; possibly TRBD2 for D (6 bases). CDR1 is MNHEY, CDR2 SVGAGI, per germline. Trimming removed 5 bases from V and 0 bases from J, with 11 bases in between. CDR3 length equals 14 residues. Here the CDR3 DNA reads TGTGCCAGCAGTAGCGGGTTGAGCTCCTACGAGCAGTACTTC. Translating gives CASSSGLSSYEQYF.

This clone was found once. This chain connects TRBV7-9 to TRBJ2-1; TRBD2 matches 10 bases. The V segment lost 5 bases and the J segment 9 bases; nucleotides outside the gene matches: 13. Germline loops: CDR1 SEHNR, CDR2 FQNEAQ (reference sequence). This CDR3 is built from 16 residues. The CDR3 loop is CASSREREGPKLEQFF. The CDR3 DNA sequence: TGTGCCAGCAGCCGAGAGCGGGAGGGCCCAAAGCTTGAGCAGTTCTTC.

This rearrangement joins TRBV14 to TRBJ2-5, with D perhaps matching TRBD2 (5 bases). This CDR3 is 13 amino acids long. Per the germline V gene, CDR1 is SGHDN and CDR2 is FVKESK. The germline V and J ends were trimmed by 1 base and 6 bases, with 9 bases remaining between them. The CDR3 protein is CASSQGREKTQYF. The CDR3 DNA reads TGTGCCAGCAGCCAAGGCCGGGAAAAGACCCAGTACTTC.

The V gene is TRBV6-1, the J gene TRBJ1-2, with D unresolved. CDR1 MNHNS and CDR2 SASEGT come from the germline V gene. The CDR3 covers 14 residues. V lost 1 base to trimming and J lost 8 bases, with 14 bases between them. The CDR3 sequence: CASSEEKGPIGYTF. The DNA of the CDR3 is TGTGCCAGCAGTGAAGAGAAGGGCCCTATAGGCTACACCTTC.

The rearrangement links TRBV7-3 to TRBJ2-1; D remains ambiguous. V was trimmed by 5 bases and J by 7 bases, leaving 12 bases between them. The CDR3 is made up of 13 amino acids. Germline CDR1 reads SGHTA; CDR2 reads FQGTGA. CDR3: CASSPGRVNEQFF. Written as DNA, the CDR3 is TGTGCCAGCAGCCCCGGACGGGTTAATGAGCAGTTCTTC.

This clone has just one count. J is TRBJ1-1 and V is TRBV9; 9 positions agree with TRBD1. V dropped 0 bases and J dropped 0; count of bases not matched to a gene: 3. CDR3 length equals 16 residues. Germline loops: CDR1 SGDLS, CDR2 YYNGEE. CDR3 nucleotides: TGTGCCAGCAGCGTAGGTGGGACAGGGATGAACACTGAAGCTTTCTTT. Its translation: CASSVGGTGMNTEAFF.

This chain uses TRBV20-1 with TRBJ2-1, with D uncertain. Per the germline V gene, CDR1 is DFQATT and CDR2 is SNEGSKA (reference sequence). The CDR3 spans 11 residues. V lost 3 bases and J lost 4, with 4 bases in between. CDR3 amino acids: CSARLYNEQFF. Written as DNA, the CDR3 is TGCAGTGCTAGGCTTTACAATGAGCAGTTCTTC.

The CDR3 DNA reads TGTGCCAGCTCCCTTCGGGGGGAAAACACTGAAGCTTTCTTT. Translating it yields CASSLRGENTEAFF. The chain combines TRBV18 with TRBJ1-1; D possibly corresponds to TRBD1 (5 bases). V lost 6 bases and J lost 2, with 13 bases in between. CDR1 is KGHSH, CDR2 LQKENI, per germline. CDR3 size: 14 residues.

In its sample, this clone was seen once. This chain connects TRBV7-2 to TRBJ2-2, with TRBD1 matching 12 bases. The CDR3 loop spans 17 amino acids. Germline V gives CDR1 SGHTA, CDR2 FQGNSA. V shed 2 bases and J 8 bases; nucleotides not matched to a gene: 9. The CDR3 nucleotides are TGTGCCAGCAGCTTAAGAACCCCGGGACAGGGGGCGGGGGAGCTGTTTTTT. It translates to CASSLRTPGQGAGELFF.

The chain is built from TRBV7-7 and TRBJ2-1, with D possibly matching TRBD2 (5 bases). V was clipped by 3 bases and J by 0 bases, with 9 bases between them. The CDR3 consists of 15 residues. The germline V gene encodes CDR1 SSHAT and CDR2 FNYEAQ (reference sequence). CDR3 loop: CASSLRVSSYNEQFF. The CDR3, as DNA: TGTGCCAGCAGCTTGCGGGTGAGCTCCTACAATGAGCAGTTCTTC.